What follows is one T cell receptor beta chain and its context. Its antigen remains unknown. This entry comes from a study of beta chain features in type 1 diabetes. Study-wide results and limits: Shortening of TCRB CDR3s, moderate but significant, appeared in all four CD4+ subsets of Type 1 diabetes patients. Reduced insertions and increased deletions marked VDJ junctions in type 1 diabetes patients.

Germline V gene data show CDR1 as MNHNY and CDR2 as SVGAGI (reference sequence). CDR3 length: 14 amino acids. The junction had 5 bases not matched to a gene; V was cut back by 5 bases and J by 6 bases. Isolated RNA was reverse transcribed in full, so expressed TCRB transcripts were sequenced. Sequenced naive, central memory and regulatory T cell samples produced an average of around 3.5 million reads. Clones were sequenced by immunoSEQ multiplex PCR, and TCRdb holds only the in-frame ones, with some missing. In the table there are around 100,000 clones, 25% to 35% of which are singletons. What was sequenced was central memory CD4+ T cells from blood. The receptor was isolated from a young woman with type 1 diabetes. The chain has TRBV6-6 and TRBJ1-5, with TRBD1 matching over 9 bases. The CDR3 sequence is CASSQGQGAQPQHF. The CDR3 region has the DNA TGTGCCAGCAGTCAGGGACAGGGTGCTCAGCCCCAGCATTTT.